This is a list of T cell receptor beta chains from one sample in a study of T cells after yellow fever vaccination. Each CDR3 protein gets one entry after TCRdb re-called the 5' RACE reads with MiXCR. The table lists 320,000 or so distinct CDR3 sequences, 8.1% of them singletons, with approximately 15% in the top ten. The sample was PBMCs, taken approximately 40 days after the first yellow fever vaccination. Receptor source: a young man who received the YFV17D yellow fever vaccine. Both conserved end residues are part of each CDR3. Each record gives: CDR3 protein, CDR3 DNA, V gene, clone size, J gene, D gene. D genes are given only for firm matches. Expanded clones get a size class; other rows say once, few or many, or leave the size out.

CASSQRWAASGGPNDEQFF TGCGCCAGCAGCCAAAGATGGGCGGCTAGCGGGGGGCCTAATGACGAGCAGTTCTTC TRBV4-1 . TRBJ2-1 TRBD2
CASSLALGQSDEKLFF TGTGCCAGCAGCTTGGCCTTAGGGCAGTCGGATGAAAAACTGTTTTTT TRBV5-5 . TRBJ1-4 .
CASSYSSTGGNQPQHF TGTGCCAGCAGTTACTCGAGTACGGGCGGCAATCAGCCCCAGCATTTT TRBV6-2/TRBV6-3 few TRBJ1-5 .
CASSIEGATGELFF TGTGCCAGTAGTATAGAGGGGGCCACCGGGGAGCTGTTTTTT TRBV19 few TRBJ2-2 .
CASSPGQGDYGYTF TGTGCCAGCAGCCCCGGACAGGGGGACTATGGCTACACCTTC TRBV11-2 . TRBJ1-2 TRBD1
CASSGYRGASLAGFMHTQYF TGTGCCAGCAGTGGGTATCGAGGGGCGTCGCTAGCGGGGTTCATGCATACGCAGTATTTT TRBV6-4 . TRBJ2-3 TRBD2
CASSLGLPNTGELFF TGTGCCAGCAGCCTCGGACTCCCGAACACCGGGGAGCTGTTTTTT TRBV12-3/TRBV12-4 . TRBJ2-2 .
CSVGQGAPLGNIQYF TGCAGCGTCGGACAGGGGGCCCCCCTCGGCAACATTCAGTACTTC TRBV29-1 . TRBJ2-4 TRBD1
CASTADRGLGGYTF TGTGCCAGCACCGCCGACAGGGGTTTAGGCGGCTACACCTTC TRBV28 . TRBJ1-2 TRBD1
CASRPEPEPDTQYF TGCGCCAGCAGGCCCGAACCCGAGCCAGATACGCAGTATTTT TRBV5-1 . TRBJ2-3 .
CASSQDRKKRTGNYGYTF TGCGCCAGCAGCCAAGATCGAAAGAAAAGGACAGGAAACTATGGCTACACCTTC TRBV4-3 . TRBJ1-2 TRBD1
CAIRTGRETGELFF TGTGCCATCAGAACAGGGAGAGAGACCGGGGAGCTGTTTTTT TRBV10-3 few TRBJ2-2 .
CSARDPYSYGYTF TGCAGTGCTAGAGATCCGTACAGCTATGGCTACACCTTC TRBV20-1 . TRBJ1-2 .
CASSSGQREKNTEAFF TGTGCCAGCAGTTCCGGACAGCGGGAAAAGAACACTGAAGCTTTCTTT TRBV12-3/TRBV12-4 few TRBJ1-1 .
CASSPRQGGNSPLHF TGTGCCAGCAGCCCGCGACAGGGTGGGAATTCACCCCTCCACTTT TRBV9 . TRBJ1-6 TRBD1
CASSYSIGQPDTDTQYF TGTGCCAGCAGTTACTCGATAGGGCAGCCTGATACAGATACGCAGTATTTT TRBV6-5 . TRBJ2-3 .
CSALGTNEKLFF TGCAGTGCCCTCGGGACTAATGAAAAACTGTTTTTT TRBV20-1 . TRBJ1-4 .
CASSLVPGHTEAFF TGTGCCAGCAGCTTAGTCCCGGGGCACACTGAAGCTTTCTTT TRBV7-2 few TRBJ1-1 .
CASSPWGQDTEAFF TGTGCCAGCAGTCCGTGGGGACAAGACACTGAAGCTTTCTTT TRBV12-3/TRBV12-4 many TRBJ1-1 .
CSARGPSETQYF TGCAGTGCTAGAGGTCCTAGCGAGACCCAGTACTTC TRBV20-1 . TRBJ2-5 .
CASSFSRGPEAFF TGTGCCAGCAGCTTCTCTCGGGGTCCTGAAGCTTTCTTT TRBV7-2 . TRBJ1-1 .
CASSLRGQGSPLHF TGCGCCAGCAGCTTGCGGGGACAGGGTTCACCCCTCCACTTT TRBV5-1 many TRBJ1-6 TRBD1
CASSPTAAYEQYF TGTGCCAGCTCACCAACGGCAGCTTACGAGCAGTACTTC TRBV18 many TRBJ2-7 .
CASSYPAVSIQETQYF TGTGCCAGCAGTTACCCGGCAGTATCTATCCAAGAGACCCAGTACTTC TRBV6-5 . TRBJ2-5 .
CASSISGNTIYF TGTGCCAGCAGTATCTCTGGAAACACCATATATTTT TRBV28 many TRBJ1-3 .